This T cell receptor (beta chain) derives from a study of T cell responses to AZD1222 COVID-19 vaccine. At the level of the study: Second-dose recipients at about 4 or about 12 weeks were treated as one pooled group.

Findings and caveats of the study: Repertoires were collected only later (after the peak T cell response had occurred). Increases in Spike-specific TCR breadth and depth were seen after two AZD1222 doses. The donors showed a predominance of white British ancestry and of females, with possible underestimation of clonal diversity.

As concerns this clone: Its specificity is unknown.

Deletions cut 0 bases from V and 6 bases from J, with 11 bases between. Germline V gene sequence: CDR1 MNHEY, CDR2 SVGEGT. This CDR3 is 14 amino acids long. Repertoires were generated with immunoSEQ multiplex PCR, while TCRdb's copy carries only in-frame clones and drops some. The table includes about 130,000 clones, approximately 85% detected once. The sequencing used peripheral blood, collected on day 0 of AZD1222 vaccination. This chain uses TRBV6-2 or TRBV6-3 with TRBJ1-1, with TRBD1 as a possible D gene (6 bases). The TCR was taken from an adult in good health. CDR3 nucleotide sequence: TGTGCCAGCAGTTACTCCCAGGGGAGGCCTGAAGCTTTCTTT. Encoded protein: CASSYSQGRPEAFF.